The source of this T cell receptor beta chain is a study of control samples from healthy donors and cancer patients. This table comes from immunoSEQ multiplex PCR, and its TCRdb copy is limited to in-frame clones, with some not included. Of around 99,000 clones in the sample, approximately 90% were seen once. The germline V and J ends were trimmed by 6 bases and 7 bases, with 13 bases remaining between them. The CDR3 contains 14 residues. The germline V gene encodes CDR1 MNHEY and CDR2 SVGAGI. The sequencing sample was made of blood. V is TRBV6-5 and J is TRBJ1-6; no clear D. This clonotype was sampled from a human donor in good health. The donor label of this sample is uncertain. CDR3 sequence: CASRWGRRNSPLHF. DNA for the CDR3: TGTGCCAGCAGGTGGGGTCGGAGAAATTCACCCCTCCACTTT.